These 30 T cell receptor beta chains were all obtained from the same sample, sequenced in a study of blood T cells in healthy people across ages. Sample-barcoded 5' priming and a J-beta primer mix drove a second PCR of 7 to 11 cycles. TCRdb re-analysed the 5' RACE reads in MiXCR, keeping a single row per CDR3 protein. The sample lists about a million distinct CDR3 sequences; roughly 48% were seen once. Sequencing used blood. These receptors all come from a young man in good health.

The chain couples TRBV6-1 to TRBJ1-6; D remains unclear. V was pared by 2 bases and J by 7 bases, with 0 bases between. The V gene's germline CDR1 is MNHNS and CDR2 SASEGT. The CDR3 contains 11 residues. The CDR3: CASSENSPLHF. CDR3 coding DNA: TGTGCCAGCAGTGAAAATTCACCCCTCCACTTT.

This clonotype was seen a few times. The V gene is TRBV24-1, the J gene TRBJ1-2; D is uncertain. Trimming shortened V by 7 bases and J by 6 bases, and 8 bases separated the two germline ends. The germline gives CDR1 KGHDR, CDR2 SFDVKD. CDR3 length: 11 residues. CDR3 in DNA: TGTGCCACCAGCCGGGGAGATGGCTACACCTTC. Translating it yields CATSRGDGYTF.

This clonotype came up a few times. The chain employs TRBV3-1 and TRBJ2-3; 7 positions agree with TRBD2. J lost 2 bases, V lost 5 bases, and 7 bases had no gene match. The CDR3 contains 15 residues. The germline gives CDR1 LGHDT, CDR2 YNNKEL (reference sequence). The CDR3 here is CASSTTAGDTDTQYF. CDR3 sequence (DNA): TGTGCCAGCAGCACGACGGCGGGGGACACAGATACGCAGTATTTT.

The V and J genes are TRBV6-6 and TRBJ2-3, with 9 bases that match TRBD1. Germline CDR1 and CDR2: MNHNY and SVGAGI (reference sequence). V dropped 6 bases and J dropped 3; count of bases not matched to a gene: 10. The length of the CDR3 is 16 residues. In DNA, the CDR3 is TGTGCCAGCAGGACGCAGGGGGGGACAGGGACAGATACGCAGTATTTT. It translates to CASRTQGGTGTDTQYF.

This clonotype was picked up a small number of times. This chain links TRBV5-1 with TRBJ2-7; 9 nucleotides match TRBD1. Germline-derived CDR1 and CDR2 are SGHRS and YFSETQ. V lost 3 bases, J lost 5 bases, and 9 bases stayed unmatched. The CDR3 has 15 amino acids. The CDR3 protein is CASSSTGGSEHEQYF. The CDR3 nucleotides read TGCGCCAGCAGCTCAACAGGGGGCAGTGAGCACGAGCAGTACTTC.

V and J are TRBV4-2 and TRBJ1-1; D is unclear. This CDR3 is built from 14 residues. V shed 2 bases and J shed 5 bases, with 12 bases lying between them. Germline CDR1 and CDR2: LGHNA and YNFKEQ. CDR3 residues: CASSQSGEGTEAFF. CDR3 bases: TGTGCCAGCAGCCAATCTGGGGAGGGTACTGAAGCTTTCTTT.

This clonotype was picked up a small number of times. CDR3 residues: CSARVSGTEAFF. The CDR3 region has the DNA TGCAGTGCTAGAGTATCGGGGACTGAAGCTTTCTTT. The rearrangement links TRBV20-1 to TRBJ1-1, with D uncertain. Germline V gene lookup returns CDR1 DFQATT and CDR2 SNEGSKA (reference sequence). The CDR3 loop spans 12 amino acids. V lost 1 base and J 5 bases, leaving 8 bases between the germline ends.

The table lists this clonotype with a few counts. The rearrangement uses TRBV5-1 and TRBJ1-5, with D maybe TRBD1 (5 bases). The germline V and J ends were trimmed by 5 bases and 3 bases, with 9 bases remaining between them. This CDR3 comprises 13 residues. Germline CDR1 SGHRS, CDR2 YFSETQ. CDR3 nucleotides: TGCGCCAGCAGTAGGGGCGACAATCAGCCCCAGCATTTT. It codes for CASSRGDNQPQHF.

The chain is built from TRBV7-9 and TRBJ1-5; D not resolved. The V gene lost 7 bases and the J gene lost 0 bases, with 13 bases spanning the gap. Germline loops: CDR1 SEHNR, CDR2 FQNEAQ (reference sequence). This CDR3 is 15 amino acids long. As DNA, the CDR3 is TGTGCCAGCACCCCTCCAGGCGATAGCAATCAGCCCCAGCATTTT. Translating it yields CASTPPGDSNQPQHF.

The J gene is TRBJ2-3, the V gene TRBV7-2; D remains ambiguous. Trimming cost V 5 bases and J 1 base, with 13 bases left between them. CDR3 length equals 15 residues. The germline gives CDR1 SGHTA, CDR2 FQGNSA. The chain's CDR3 is CASSPPSLRTDTQYF. CDR3 nucleotide sequence: TGTGCCAGCAGCCCCCCCTCCCTCCGCACAGATACGCAGTATTTT.

The gene calls are TRBV27 and TRBJ2-1, with TRBD2 matching 9 bases. Per the germline V gene, CDR1 is MNHEY and CDR2 is SMNVEV (reference sequence). J lost 6 bases, V lost 6 bases, and 9 bases had no gene match. The CDR3 is 15 residues long. CDR3 nucleotide sequence: TGTGCCAGCAGACCCTGGCGGGGGGGTTCCAATGAGCAGTTCTTC. Translating it yields CASRPWRGGSNEQFF.

This rearrangement joins TRBV7-2 to TRBJ1-4; TRBD1 aligns across 8 bases. The V gene's germline CDR1 is SGHTA and CDR2 FQGNSA. This CDR3 comprises 14 residues. Unmatched junction bases numbered 2, after V lost 3 bases and J lost 5 bases. CDR3 sequence reads: CASSFDRGNEKLFF. The CDR3 nucleotides read TGTGCCAGCAGCTTTGACAGGGGAAATGAAAAACTGTTTTTT.

This clonotype appeared many times. The genes are TRBV7-9 and TRBJ2-1; tentative D call: TRBD1 (5 bases). Per germline, CDR1 SEHNR and CDR2 FQNEAQ (reference sequence). Trimming removed 1 base from V and 0 bases from J, with 7 bases in between. The CDR3 extends over 15 amino acids. CDR3 DNA: TGTGCCAGCAGCTTAGTGCAGGGCTCCTACAATGAGCAGTTCTTC. Residues: CASSLVQGSYNEQFF.

The count of this clonotype is one. This chain connects TRBV7-2 to TRBJ2-7; 11 nucleotides line up with TRBD2. V trimming: 4 bases; J trimming: 5 bases; junction bases outside the gene matches: 10. The CDR3 length is 16 residues. CDR1 is SGHTA and CDR2 is FQGNSA in the germline V gene. CDR3 protein: CASSSLAGGPEDEQYF. The CDR3 DNA sequence: TGTGCCAGCAGCTCTCTAGCGGGGGGACCGGAGGACGAGCAGTACTTC.

The chain couples TRBV28 to TRBJ2-7; no clear D. Per the germline V gene, CDR1 is MDHEN and CDR2 is SYDVKM. CDR3 length: 15 residues. V lost 4 bases to trimming and J lost 5 bases, with 18 bases between them. The CDR3 is CASSSPRDLPDEQYF. CDR3 bases: TGTGCCAGCAGTTCGCCGCGAGATCTCCCCGACGAGCAGTACTTC.

The V gene is TRBV6-5, the J gene TRBJ2-1; TRBD2 agrees at 8 bases. Germline V gene sequence: CDR1 MNHEY, CDR2 SVGAGI. Unmatched junction bases numbered 10, after V lost 3 bases and J lost 12 bases. This CDR3 has 14 amino acids. CDR3 in amino acids: CASSYWRGEMGQFF. CDR3 nucleotides: TGTGCCAGCAGTTATTGGCGGGGGGAAATGGGGCAGTTCTTC.

This clonotype was detected only a few times. The V gene is TRBV12-3 or TRBV12-4, the J gene TRBJ1-5; D is ambiguous. The V and J ends lost 1 base and 0 bases respectively, with 4 bases between them. The CDR3 has 14 amino acids. Here the CDR3 reads CASSLGLSNQPQHF. CDR3 coding DNA: TGTGCCAGCAGTTTAGGCCTTAGCAATCAGCCCCAGCATTTT.

This clonotype was seen a single time. At one end, the junction sequence differs from germline, possibly due to a read error. This chain connects TRBV20-1 to TRBJ2-5; TRBD2 aligns across 12 bases. The end of the DNA aligns better with TRBJ2-7, so the J call may be wrong. CDR3 length: 15 residues. Germline lookup yields CDR1 DFQATT and CDR2 SNEGSKA (reference sequence). CDR3 loop: CSVRDLGTSGFEQYF. The DNA of the CDR3 is TGTAGTGTTAGAGATCTCGGGACTAGCGGGTTCGAGCAGTACTTC.

This clonotype showed up just a few times. This chain uses TRBV15 with TRBJ2-1; tentative D call: TRBD2 (6 bases). This CDR3 is 13 amino acids long. Trimming took 5 bases from V and 3 from J, leaving 8 bases between them. In germline, CDR1 is LNHNV, CDR2 YYDKDF (reference sequence). Here the CDR3 reads CATSASDYNEQFF. CDR3 nucleotide sequence: TGTGCCACCAGCGCTAGCGACTACAATGAGCAGTTCTTC.

This clonotype appeared once. V usage is TRBV24-1 and J usage is TRBJ2-5; D call uncertain. Trimming cost V 12 bases and J 4 bases, with 11 bases left between them. This CDR3 is 11 amino acids long. CDR1 is KGHDR, CDR2 SFDVKD, per germline. The CDR3 DNA reads TGTGCCGTCGGTAGGGTAGAGACCCAGTACTTC. It translates to CAVGRVETQYF.

This chain joins TRBV7-2 and TRBJ2-4; D remains unclear. With the DNA end fitting TRBJ2-7 better, the J assignment may be wrong. The germline CDR1 and CDR2 sequences are SGHTA and FQGNSA. The length of the CDR3 is 13 residues. CDR3 amino acids: CASSGSPDYEQYF. The CDR3 nucleotides read TGTGCCAGCAGCGGCAGCCCCGACTACGAGCAGTACTTC.

This clonotype came up once. This chain uses TRBV21-1 with TRBJ1-1; the D call in the table, TRBD1, was not verified against the DNA. TRBV21-1 is listed as a pseudogene. This CDR3 region has 9 residues. CDR3 loop: CASDRDAFF. CDR3 sequence (DNA): TGTGCCAGCGACAGGGACGCTTTCTTT.

This clonotype was seen a single time. The chain recombines TRBV15 with TRBJ2-1, with TRBD2 as a possible D gene (6 bases). The CDR3 has 14 residues. Looked up from germline, CDR1 is LNHNV and CDR2 is YYDKDF (reference sequence). With 4 bases removed from V and 4 bases from J, the gap between germline ends came to 11 bases. The CDR3, as DNA: TGTGCCACCAGCAAGTCCAGCGGGTACAATGAGCAGTTCTTC. As protein: CATSKSSGYNEQFF.

This clonotype showed up just a few times. The chain links TRBV7-9 to TRBJ2-4; tentative D call: TRBD2 (5 bases). Germline values: CDR1 SEHNR, CDR2 FQNEAQ (reference sequence). V was trimmed by 5 bases and J by 0 bases, leaving 20 bases between them. The CDR3 has 18 amino acids. CDR3 sequence (DNA): TGTGCCAGCAGCGGGAGTTATGACCCCTCGTTAGCCAAAAACATTCAGTACTTC. Protein product: CASSGSYDPSLAKNIQYF.

This clonotype was recorded a few times. V and J are TRBV6-5 and TRBJ2-1; TRBD2 agrees at 12 bases. CDR3 length equals 14 residues. V lost 9 bases, J lost 3 bases, and 3 bases stayed unmatched. Germline CDR1 and CDR2: MNHEY and SVGAGI. The CDR3 reads CASRTSGVYNEQFF. The CDR3 DNA follows: TGTGCCAGTCGGACTAGCGGGGTCTACAATGAGCAGTTCTTC.

This chain uses TRBV6-6 with TRBJ1-1; D gene ambiguous. This CDR3 has 13 amino acids. V gave up 7 bases and J gave up 1 base, with 10 bases separating them. The germline V gene has CDR1 MNHNY and CDR2 SVGAGI (reference sequence). CDR3 coding DNA: TGTGCCAGCACCCTAGGATCGAACACTGAAGCTTTCTTT. Translated: CASTLGSNTEAFF.

The chain uses TRBV4-3 and TRBJ1-6, with a possible D match to TRBD1 (6 bases). Germline values: CDR1 LGHNA, CDR2 YSLEER. The V end was cut by 1 base, the J end by 5 bases, with 9 bases between. This CDR3 spans 15 amino acids. The CDR3: CASSQVQGHNSPLHF. CDR3 sequence (DNA): TGCGCCAGCAGCCAAGTTCAGGGGCATAATTCACCCCTCCACTTT.

There are a few counts of this clonotype. The gene calls are TRBV15 and TRBJ2-3, with 8 bases that match TRBD2. CDR3 size: 15 residues. The V gene end was trimmed by 1 base and the J gene end by 1 base; junction bases not matched to a gene: 1. The germline V gene encodes CDR1 LNHNV and CDR2 YYDKDF (reference sequence). The CDR3 region is CATSRASGRTDTQYF. DNA of the CDR3: TGTGCCACCAGCAGAGCTAGCGGGCGCACAGATACGCAGTATTTT.

In this sample, this clonotype turned up a few times. The V gene is TRBV2, the J gene TRBJ2-4; tentative D call: TRBD1 (5 bases). Germline CDR1 reads SNHLY; CDR2 reads FYNNEI. V was clipped by 7 bases and J by 13 bases, with 20 bases between them. CDR3 length: 13 residues. The CDR3 reads CASIMDTAGEQYF. The CDR3 DNA reads as TGTGCCAGCATTATGGACACGGCCGGTGAGCAGTACTTC.

This clonotype turned up a few times. The chain is built from TRBV4-2 and TRBJ1-5; no clear D. With 0 bases removed from V and 4 bases from J, the gap between germline ends came to 10 bases. Germline lookup yields CDR1 LGHNA and CDR2 YNFKEQ. The CDR3 is 15 amino acids. The CDR3 spells CASSQDKQWNQPQHF. DNA for the CDR3: TGTGCCAGCAGCCAAGATAAACAGTGGAATCAGCCCCAGCATTTT.